This T cell receptor beta chain was found in a study of monozygotic twins with inflammatory bowel disease. CDR1 and CDR2 from the germline V gene are MNHEY and SVGAGI. This CDR3 region has 13 residues. After re-calling the 5' RACE reads, TCRdb lists one entry per CDR3 protein, DNA absent. The sample totals fewer than 550,000 distinct CDR3 sequences; its top ten clones hold 2.4%. Source material: blood. The chain has TRBV6-5 and TRBJ2-1. This TCR derives from a human donor with ulcerative colitis or Crohn's disease, or a healthy co-twin of an affected twin (not recorded which). CDR3 region: CASSYGVYNEQFF.